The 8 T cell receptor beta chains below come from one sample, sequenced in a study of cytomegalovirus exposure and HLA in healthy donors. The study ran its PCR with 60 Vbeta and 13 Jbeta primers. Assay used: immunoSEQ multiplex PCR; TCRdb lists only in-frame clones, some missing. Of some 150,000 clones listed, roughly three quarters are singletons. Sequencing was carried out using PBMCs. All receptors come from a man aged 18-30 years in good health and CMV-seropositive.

In DNA form, the CDR3 reads TGTGCCAGCAGTGAGAGTCCGGGGAGCTCCTACGAGCAGTACTTC. Its translation is CASSESPGSSYEQYF. The rearrangement joins TRBV2 to TRBJ2-7; tentatively, D is TRBD2 (5 bases). The germline CDR1 and CDR2 sequences are SNHLY and FYNNEI. The CDR3 loop spans 15 amino acids. V was shortened by 3 bases and J by 0 bases, with 12 bases between the two germline ends.

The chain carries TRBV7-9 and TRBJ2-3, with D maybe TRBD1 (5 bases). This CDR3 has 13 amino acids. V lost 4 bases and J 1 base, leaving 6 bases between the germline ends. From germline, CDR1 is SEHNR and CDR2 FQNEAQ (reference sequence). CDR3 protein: CASSSTGTDTQYF. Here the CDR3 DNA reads TGTGCCAGCAGCTCGACAGGCACAGATACGCAGTATTTT.

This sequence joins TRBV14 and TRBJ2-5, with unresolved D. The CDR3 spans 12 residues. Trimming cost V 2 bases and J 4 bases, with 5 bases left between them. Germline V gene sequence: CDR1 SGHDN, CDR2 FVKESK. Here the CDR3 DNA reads TGTGCCAGCAGCCAACTCAGAGAGACCCAGTACTTC. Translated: CASSQLRETQYF.

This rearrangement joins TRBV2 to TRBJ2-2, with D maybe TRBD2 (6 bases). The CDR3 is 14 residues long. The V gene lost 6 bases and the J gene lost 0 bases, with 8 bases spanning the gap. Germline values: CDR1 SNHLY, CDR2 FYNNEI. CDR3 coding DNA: TGTGCCAGCAGAAGACTAGCGAACACCGGGGAGCTGTTTTTT. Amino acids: CASRRLANTGELFF.

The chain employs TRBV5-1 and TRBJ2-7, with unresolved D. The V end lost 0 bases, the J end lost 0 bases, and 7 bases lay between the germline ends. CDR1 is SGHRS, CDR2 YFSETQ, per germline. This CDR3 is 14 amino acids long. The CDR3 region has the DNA TGCGCCAGCAGCTTGGATACGGTCTCCTACGAGCAGTACTTC. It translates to CASSLDTVSYEQYF.

CDR3 nucleotides: TGTGCCAGCAGCGTTACCCCCAGGCCGAACACCGGGGAGCTGTTTTTT. It specifies CASSVTPRPNTGELFF. The gene calls are TRBV9 and TRBJ2-2; D unclear. Trimming took 2 bases from V and 0 from J, leaving 11 bases between them. The length of the CDR3 is 16 residues. CDR1 SGDLS and CDR2 YYNGEE come from the germline V gene. The variable domain in full, with the rest retrieved from reference TRBV9 and TRBJ2-2, is DSGVTQTPKHLITATGQRVTLRCSPRSGDLSVYWYQQSLDQGLQFLIQYYNGEERAKGNILERFSAQQFPDLHSELNLSSLELGDSALYFCASSVTPRPNTGELFFGEGSRLTVL.

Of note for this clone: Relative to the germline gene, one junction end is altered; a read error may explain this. CDR3 region: CASSSDRGNAEAFF. In DNA, the CDR3 is TGTGCCAGCAGTTCCGACAGGGGGAACGCTGAAGCTTTCTTT. The chain uses TRBV6-5 and TRBJ1-1; TRBD1 matches at 9 bases. The CDR3 runs to 14 residues. From germline, CDR1 is MNHEY and CDR2 SVGAGI.

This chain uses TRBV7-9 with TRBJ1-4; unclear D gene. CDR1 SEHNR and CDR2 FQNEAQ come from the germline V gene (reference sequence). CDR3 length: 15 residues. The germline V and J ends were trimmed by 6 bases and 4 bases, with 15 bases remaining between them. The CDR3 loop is CASSSDSRFNEKLFF. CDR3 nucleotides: TGTGCCAGCAGTTCCGACTCACGCTTTAATGAAAAACTGTTTTTT.